A single T cell receptor (beta chain) is shown here with its context. This record comes from a study of blood T cell repertoires in COVID-19. TCRdb's table, derived via immunoSEQ multiplex PCR, lists solely in-frame clones and lacks some. The sample includes 95,000 to 150,000 clones, 84% seen only once; the top ten take about 4%. Recruits, aged roughly 18 to 95 years, lived in about two dozen US areas. Categorization into cohorts depended on clinical history that participants reported. CDR1 MNHEY and CDR2 SVGEGT come from the germline V gene. The CDR3 has 16 amino acids. V gave up 0 bases and J gave up 6 bases, with 14 bases separating them.

Sequenced input: PBMCs or T cells enriched from blood (not recorded which). The rearrangement joins TRBV6-2 or TRBV6-3 to TRBJ2-2, with D maybe TRBD2 (5 bases). This TCR came from a woman in her 30s who had recovered from COVID-19. CDR3 in DNA: TGTGCCAGCAGTTACTCTCGGGGAAAGGGTGCCGGGGAGCTGTTTTTT. Protein product: CASSYSRGKGAGELFF.